This T cell receptor (beta chain) was profiled in a study of T cell responses to AZD1222 COVID-19 vaccine. Remarks on this clone: Its target is not known.

Study-level results: Spike-specific TCR repertoires showed rising breadth and depth after two AZD1222 doses. Donors, mostly white British, included more females; clonal diversity was possibly underestimated.

Produced via immunoSEQ multiplex PCR; TCRdb's table is partial and in-frame only. The data contain over 120,000 clones, 85% to 95% of them singletons. This CDR3 has 13 amino acids. Germline CDR1 is SQVTM and CDR2 is ANQGSEA. Trimming took 4 bases from V and 0 from J, leaving 7 bases between them. This sequence joins TRBV29-1 and TRBJ1-5; weak D call: TRBD1 (5 bases). The sample here was peripheral blood, taken after recovery from COVID-19. This clonotype originated in an adult who had recovered from COVID-19. CDR3 in DNA: TGCAGCGTTGGGGGGGGTAGCAATCAGCCCCAGCATTTT. Amino acids: CSVGGGSNQPQHF.